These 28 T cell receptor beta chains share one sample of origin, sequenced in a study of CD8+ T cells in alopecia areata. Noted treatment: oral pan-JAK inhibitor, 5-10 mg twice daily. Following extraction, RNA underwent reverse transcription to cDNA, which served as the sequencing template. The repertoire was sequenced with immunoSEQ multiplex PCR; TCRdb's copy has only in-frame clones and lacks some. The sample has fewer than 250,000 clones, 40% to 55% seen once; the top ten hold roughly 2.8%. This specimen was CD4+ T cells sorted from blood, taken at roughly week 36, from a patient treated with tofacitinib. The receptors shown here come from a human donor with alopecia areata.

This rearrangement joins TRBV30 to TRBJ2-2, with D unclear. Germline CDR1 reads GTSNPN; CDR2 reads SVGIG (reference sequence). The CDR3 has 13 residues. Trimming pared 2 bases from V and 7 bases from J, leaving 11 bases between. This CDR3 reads CAWSWQAGGELFF. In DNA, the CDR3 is TGTGCCTGGAGTTGGCAGGCTGGCGGGGAGCTGTTTTTT. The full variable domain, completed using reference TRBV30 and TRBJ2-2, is SQTIHQWPATLVQPVGSPLSLECTVEGTSNPNLYWYRQAAGRGLQLLFYSVGIGQISSEVPQNLSASRPQDRQFILSSKKLLLSDSGFYLCAWSWQAGGELFFGEGSRLTVL.

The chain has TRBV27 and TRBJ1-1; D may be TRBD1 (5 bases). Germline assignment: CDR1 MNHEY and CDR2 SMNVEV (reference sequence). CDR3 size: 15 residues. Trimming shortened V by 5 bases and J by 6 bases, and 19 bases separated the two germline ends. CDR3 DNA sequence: TGTGCCAGCAGTACCTCCAGGGTCGGGTTGGCTGAAGCTTTCTTT. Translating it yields CASSTSRVGLAEAFF.

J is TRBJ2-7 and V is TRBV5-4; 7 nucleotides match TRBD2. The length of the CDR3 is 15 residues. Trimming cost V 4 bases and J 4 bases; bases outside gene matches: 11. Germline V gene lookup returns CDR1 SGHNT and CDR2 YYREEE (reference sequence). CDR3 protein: CASSPLGGSRYEQYF. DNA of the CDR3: TGTGCCAGCAGCCCCCTCGGCGGGAGTAGGTACGAGCAGTACTTC.

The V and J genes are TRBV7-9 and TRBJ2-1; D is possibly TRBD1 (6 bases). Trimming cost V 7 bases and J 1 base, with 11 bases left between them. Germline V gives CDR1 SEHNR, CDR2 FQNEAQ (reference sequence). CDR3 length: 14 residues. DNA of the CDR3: TGTGCCAGCAACTTGGGACAATCCTACAATGAGCAGTTCTTC. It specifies CASNLGQSYNEQFF.

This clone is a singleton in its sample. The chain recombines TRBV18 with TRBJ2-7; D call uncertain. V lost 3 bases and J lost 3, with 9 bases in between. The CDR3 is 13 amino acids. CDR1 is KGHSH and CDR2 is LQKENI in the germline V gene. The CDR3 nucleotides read TGTGCCAGCTCACCTGACATAAACTACGAGCAGTACTTC. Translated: CASSPDINYEQYF. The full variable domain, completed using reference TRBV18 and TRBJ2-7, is NAGVMQNPRHLVRRRGQEARLRCSPMKGHSHVYWYRQLPEEGLKFMVYLQKENIIDESGMPKERFSAEFPKEGPSILRIQQVVRGDSAAYFCASSPDINYEQYFGPGTRLTVT.

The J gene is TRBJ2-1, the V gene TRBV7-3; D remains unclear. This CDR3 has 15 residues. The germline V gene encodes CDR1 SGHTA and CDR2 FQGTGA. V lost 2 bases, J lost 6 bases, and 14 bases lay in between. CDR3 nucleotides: TGTGCCAGCAGCTTAGGGGAATCCCGCCGCAATGAGCAGTTCTTC. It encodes CASSLGESRRNEQFF.

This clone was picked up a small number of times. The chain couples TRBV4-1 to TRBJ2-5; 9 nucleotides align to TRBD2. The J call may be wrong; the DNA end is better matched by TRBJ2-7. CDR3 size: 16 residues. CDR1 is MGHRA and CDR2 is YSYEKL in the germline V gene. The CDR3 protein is CASRNQGGSGSGEQYF. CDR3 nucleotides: TGCGCCAGCAGAAACCAGGGGGGTAGCGGGAGCGGCGAGCAGTACTTC.

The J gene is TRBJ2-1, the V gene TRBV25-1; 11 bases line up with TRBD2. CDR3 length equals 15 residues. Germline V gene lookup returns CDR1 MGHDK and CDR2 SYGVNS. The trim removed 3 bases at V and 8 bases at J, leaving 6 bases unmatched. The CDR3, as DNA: TGTGCCAGCAGTGATCCGGGACTAGCGGTCGATGAGCAGTTCTTC. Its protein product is CASSDPGLAVDEQFF.

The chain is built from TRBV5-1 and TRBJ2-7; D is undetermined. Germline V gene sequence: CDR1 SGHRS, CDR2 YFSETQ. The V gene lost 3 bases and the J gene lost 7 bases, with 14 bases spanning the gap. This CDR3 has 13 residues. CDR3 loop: CASSSGPGGEQYF. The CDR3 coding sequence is TGCGCCAGCAGCTCCGGGCCGGGTGGGGAGCAGTACTTC.

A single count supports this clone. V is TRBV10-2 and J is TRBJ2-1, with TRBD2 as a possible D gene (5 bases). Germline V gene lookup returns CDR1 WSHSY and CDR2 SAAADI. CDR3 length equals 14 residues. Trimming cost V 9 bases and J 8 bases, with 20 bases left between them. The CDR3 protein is CARMLNGEYDEQFF. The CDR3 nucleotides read TGCGCCAGGATGTTGAATGGGGAGTATGATGAGCAGTTCTTC.

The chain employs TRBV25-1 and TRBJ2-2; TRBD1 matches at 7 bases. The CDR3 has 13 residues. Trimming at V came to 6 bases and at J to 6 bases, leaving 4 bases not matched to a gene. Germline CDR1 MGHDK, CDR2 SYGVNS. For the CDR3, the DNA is TGTGCCAGCAGCTACAGGGGTGCCGGGGAGCTGTTTTTT. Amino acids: CASSYRGAGELFF.

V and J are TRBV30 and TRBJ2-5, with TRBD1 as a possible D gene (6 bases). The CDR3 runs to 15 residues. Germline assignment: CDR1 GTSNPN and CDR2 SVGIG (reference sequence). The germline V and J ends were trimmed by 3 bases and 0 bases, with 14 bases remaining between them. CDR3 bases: TGTGCCTGGAGCGGGGACACCGGTTACCAAGAGACCCAGTACTTC. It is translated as CAWSGDTGYQETQYF.

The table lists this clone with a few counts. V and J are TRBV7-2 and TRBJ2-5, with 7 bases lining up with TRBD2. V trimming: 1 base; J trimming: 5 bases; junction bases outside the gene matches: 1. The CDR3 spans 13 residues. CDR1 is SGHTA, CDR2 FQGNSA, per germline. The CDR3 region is CASSLELAETQYF. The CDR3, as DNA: TGTGCCAGCAGCTTAGAACTAGCGGAGACCCAGTACTTC.

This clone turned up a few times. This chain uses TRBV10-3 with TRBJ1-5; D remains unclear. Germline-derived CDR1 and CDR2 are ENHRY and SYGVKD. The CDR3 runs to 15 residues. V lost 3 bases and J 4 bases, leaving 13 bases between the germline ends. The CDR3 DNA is TGTGCCATCAGTGATTTTAAGGGTCCTAATCAGCCCCAGCATTTT. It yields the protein CAISDFKGPNQPQHF.

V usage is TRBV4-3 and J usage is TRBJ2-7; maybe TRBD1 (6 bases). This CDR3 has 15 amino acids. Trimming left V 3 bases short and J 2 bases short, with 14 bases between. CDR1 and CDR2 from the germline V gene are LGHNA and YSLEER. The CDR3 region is CASSQTPGDPYEQYF. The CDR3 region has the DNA TGCGCCAGCAGCCAGACTCCAGGGGACCCCTACGAGCAGTACTTC.

The CDR3, as DNA: TGTGCCAGCAGTAGGGGCGAATACGAGCAGTACTTC. This sequence encodes CASSRGEYEQYF. This sequence joins TRBV6-5 and TRBJ2-7; possibly TRBD1 for D (5 bases). Germline CDR1 reads MNHEY; CDR2 reads SVGAGI. This CDR3 is 12 amino acids long. Trimming shortened V by 5 bases and J by 4 bases, and 9 bases separated the two germline ends.

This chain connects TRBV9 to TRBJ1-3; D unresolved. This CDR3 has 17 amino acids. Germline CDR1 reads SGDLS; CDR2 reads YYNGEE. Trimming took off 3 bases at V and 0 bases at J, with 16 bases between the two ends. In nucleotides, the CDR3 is TGTGCCAGCAGCGGAGAGGTTGGGTCTGGCTCTGGAAACACCATATATTTT. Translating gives CASSGEVGSGSGNTIYF. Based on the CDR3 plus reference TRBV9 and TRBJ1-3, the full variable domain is DSGVTQTPKHLITATGQRVTLRCSPRSGDLSVYWYQQSLDQGLQFLIQYYNGEERAKGNILERFSAQQFPDLHSELNLSSLELGDSALYFCASSGEVGSGSGNTIYFGEGSWLTVV.

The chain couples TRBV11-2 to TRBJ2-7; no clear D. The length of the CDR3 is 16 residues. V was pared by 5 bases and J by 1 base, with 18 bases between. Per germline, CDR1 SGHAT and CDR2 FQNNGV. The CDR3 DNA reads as TGTGCCAGCAGCCATTCCGAAGGAAGACCTTCCTACGAGCAGTACTTC. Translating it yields CASSHSEGRPSYEQYF.

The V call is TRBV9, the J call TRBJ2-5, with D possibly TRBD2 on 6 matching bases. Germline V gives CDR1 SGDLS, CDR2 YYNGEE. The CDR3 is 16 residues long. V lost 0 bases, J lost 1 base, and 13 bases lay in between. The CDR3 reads CASSVGGTSAQETQYF. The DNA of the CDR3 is TGTGCCAGCAGCGTAGGAGGGACTTCCGCCCAAGAGACCCAGTACTTC.

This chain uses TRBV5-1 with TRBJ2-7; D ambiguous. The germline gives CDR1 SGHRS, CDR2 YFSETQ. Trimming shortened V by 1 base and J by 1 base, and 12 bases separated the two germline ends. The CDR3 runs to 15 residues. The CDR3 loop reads CASSLSRIPSYEQYF. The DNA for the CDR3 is TGCGCCAGCAGCTTGTCAAGGATTCCGTCCTACGAGCAGTACTTC. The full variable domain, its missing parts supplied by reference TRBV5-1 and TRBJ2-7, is KAGVTQTPRYLIKTRGQQVTLSCSPISGHRSVSWYQQTPGQGLQFLFEYFSETQRNKGNFPGRFSGRQFSNSRSEMNVSTLELGDSALYLCASSLSRIPSYEQYFGPGTRLTVT.

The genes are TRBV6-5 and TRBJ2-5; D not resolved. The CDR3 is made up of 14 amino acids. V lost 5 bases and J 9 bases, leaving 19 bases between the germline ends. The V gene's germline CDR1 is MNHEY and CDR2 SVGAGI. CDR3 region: CASSEQRGAGAQYF. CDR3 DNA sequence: TGTGCCAGCAGTGAACAACGCGGAGCTGGGGCCCAGTACTTC.

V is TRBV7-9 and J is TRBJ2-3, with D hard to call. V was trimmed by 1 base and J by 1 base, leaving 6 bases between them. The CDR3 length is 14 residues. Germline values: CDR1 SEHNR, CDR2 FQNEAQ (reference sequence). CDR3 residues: CASSLGVGTDTQYF. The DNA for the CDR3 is TGTGCCAGCAGCTTAGGAGTTGGCACAGATACGCAGTATTTT.

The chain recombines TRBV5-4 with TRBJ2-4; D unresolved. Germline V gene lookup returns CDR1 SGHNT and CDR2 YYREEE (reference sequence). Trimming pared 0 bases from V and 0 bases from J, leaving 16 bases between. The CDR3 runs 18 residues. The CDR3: CASSLDYVKTLAKNIQYF. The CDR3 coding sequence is TGTGCCAGCAGCTTGGATTACGTAAAGACCTTAGCCAAAAACATTCAGTACTTC.

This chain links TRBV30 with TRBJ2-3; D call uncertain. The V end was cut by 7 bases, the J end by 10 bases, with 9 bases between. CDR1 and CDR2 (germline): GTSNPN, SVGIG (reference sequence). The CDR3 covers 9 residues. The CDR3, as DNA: TGTGCCTTTAACAGTCCGCAGTATTTT. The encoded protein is CAFNSPQYF.

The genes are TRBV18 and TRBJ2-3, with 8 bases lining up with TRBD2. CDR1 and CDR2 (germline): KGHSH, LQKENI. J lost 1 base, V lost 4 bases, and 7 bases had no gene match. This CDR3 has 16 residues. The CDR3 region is CASSQTRTSRTDTQYF. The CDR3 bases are TGTGCCAGCTCACAGACCAGGACTAGCCGCACAGATACGCAGTATTTT.

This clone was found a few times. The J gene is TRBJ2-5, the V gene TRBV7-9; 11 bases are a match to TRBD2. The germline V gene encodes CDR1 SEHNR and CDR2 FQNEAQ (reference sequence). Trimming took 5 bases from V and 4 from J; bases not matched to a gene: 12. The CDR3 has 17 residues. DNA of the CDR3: TGTGCCAGCAGCGGGCCAAATAGCGGGAGGGCCCGAGAGACCCAGTACTTC. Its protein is CASSGPNSGRARETQYF.

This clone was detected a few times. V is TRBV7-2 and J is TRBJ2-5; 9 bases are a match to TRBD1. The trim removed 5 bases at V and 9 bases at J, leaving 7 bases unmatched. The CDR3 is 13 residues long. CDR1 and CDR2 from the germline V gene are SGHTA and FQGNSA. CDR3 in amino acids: CASSVGDRVAQYF. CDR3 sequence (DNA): TGTGCCAGCAGCGTAGGGGACAGGGTGGCCCAGTACTTC.

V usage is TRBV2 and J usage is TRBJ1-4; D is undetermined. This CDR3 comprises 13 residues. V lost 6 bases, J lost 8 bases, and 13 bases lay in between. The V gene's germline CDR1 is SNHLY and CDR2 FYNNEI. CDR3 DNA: TGTGCCAGCAGCTGGGGAGGGTGGGAAAAACTGTTTTTT. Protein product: CASSWGGWEKLFF.